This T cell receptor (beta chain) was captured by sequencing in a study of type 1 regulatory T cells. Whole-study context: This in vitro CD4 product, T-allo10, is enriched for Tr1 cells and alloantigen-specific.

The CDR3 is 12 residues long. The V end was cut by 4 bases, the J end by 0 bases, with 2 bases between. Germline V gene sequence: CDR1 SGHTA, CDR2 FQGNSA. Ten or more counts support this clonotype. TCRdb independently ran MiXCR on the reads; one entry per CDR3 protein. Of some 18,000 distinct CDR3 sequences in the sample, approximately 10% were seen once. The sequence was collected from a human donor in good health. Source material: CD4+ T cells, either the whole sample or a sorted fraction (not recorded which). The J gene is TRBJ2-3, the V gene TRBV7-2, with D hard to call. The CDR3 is CASSSSTDTQYF. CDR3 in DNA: TGTGCCAGCAGCTCTAGCACAGATACGCAGTATTTT.